The 9 T cell receptor beta chains given below trace back to one sample, sequenced in a study of beta chain features in type 1 diabetes. The study's findings and limits: Among patients with Type 1 diabetes, TCRB CDR3s were moderately but significantly shorter in every one of the four CD4+ subsets.

The study reverse transcribed the entire isolated RNA, so it sequenced expressed TCRB transcripts. Using immunoSEQ multiplex PCR, the repertoire was profiled, and TCRdb retains in-frame clones only, with some absent. Of a few hundred thousand clones listed, roughly a tenth are singletons. These receptors' targets are unknown. Sequenced sample: naive CD4+ T cells from blood. Every receptor here comes from a man between 25 and 39 years old with type 1 diabetes.

The chain combines TRBV7-9 with TRBJ2-7; 8 bases fit TRBD2. CDR3 length: 13 amino acids. Germline V gives CDR1 SEHNR, CDR2 FQNEAQ (reference sequence). The V gene end was trimmed by 3 bases and the J gene end by 5 bases; junction bases not matched to a gene: 3. This CDR3 is CASSFGGANEQYF. The CDR3 nucleotides are TGTGCCAGCAGCTTCGGGGGGGCCAACGAGCAGTACTTC.

This clone was counted between two and nine times. Other nucleotide sequences from this sample produce the same CDR3. The chain carries TRBV7-9 and TRBJ2-2; D possibly corresponds to TRBD2 (6 bases). Germline V CDR1 and CDR2: SEHNR, FQNEAQ (reference sequence). V lost 3 bases to trimming and J lost 6 bases, with 8 bases between them. This CDR3 region has 13 residues. CDR3 nucleotide sequence: TGTGCCAGCAGCTTCCGACTAGCCGGGGAGCTGTTTTTT. Encoded protein: CASSFRLAGELFF.

The chain carries TRBV7-9 and TRBJ1-2, with D possibly TRBD1 on 5 matching bases. Trimming took off 5 bases at V and 0 bases at J, with 13 bases between the two ends. Germline-derived CDR1 and CDR2 are SEHNR and FQNEAQ (reference sequence). The CDR3 is made up of 15 amino acids. The CDR3 loop is CASSRAGQANYGYTF. The CDR3 coding sequence is TGTGCCAGCAGCAGGGCAGGGCAAGCTAACTATGGCTACACCTTC.

The chain couples TRBV9 to TRBJ1-6; TRBD1 is a possible D gene (6 bases). The CDR3 runs to 15 residues. Per the germline V gene, CDR1 is SGDLS and CDR2 is YYNGEE. Trimming cost V 0 bases and J 8 bases, with 12 bases left between them. CDR3 sequence reads: CASSVAGGSDSPLHF. CDR3 sequence (DNA): TGTGCCAGCAGCGTAGCTGGGGGCAGCGATTCACCCCTCCACTTT.

The V call is TRBV9, the J call TRBJ2-3; D remains ambiguous. Trimming removed 0 bases at V and 7 bases at J, with 6 bases between. Germline CDR1 reads SGDLS; CDR2 reads YYNGEE. This CDR3 comprises 12 residues. The CDR3 loop is CASSVAEHTQYF. CDR3 DNA: TGTGCCAGCAGCGTAGCAGAACATACGCAGTATTTT.

This clone occurred a few times. The V call is TRBV9, the J call TRBJ2-3; possibly TRBD2 for D (6 bases). CDR1 and CDR2 (germline): SGDLS, YYNGEE. The V gene lost 4 bases and the J gene lost 1 base, with 13 bases spanning the gap. The CDR3 spans 15 residues. CDR3 nucleotides: TGTGCCAGCAGCCCCCGGGGGTTCCGCACAGATACGCAGTATTTT. Translated: CASSPRGFRTDTQYF.

The CDR3 region has the DNA TGCAGCGTTGAACCGGGACAGAGCACAGATACGCAGTATTTT. This gives the protein CSVEPGQSTDTQYF. The rearrangement joins TRBV29-1 to TRBJ2-3, with TRBD1 matching 7 bases. This CDR3 region has 14 residues. Per germline, CDR1 SQVTM and CDR2 ANQGSEA. Unmatched junction bases numbered 2, after V lost 2 bases and J lost 0 bases.

The chain has TRBV14 and TRBJ2-7; possible D gene TRBD1, 6 bases. Trimming took off 1 base at V and 7 bases at J, with 17 bases between the two ends. Germline CDR1 is SGHDN and CDR2 is FVKESK. The CDR3 length is 15 residues. For the CDR3, the DNA is TGTGCCAGCAGCCAAGGAATGCTCGGACAGTATGAGCAGTACTTC. This translates into CASSQGMLGQYEQYF.

This sequence joins TRBV7-2 and TRBJ2-1; tentative D call: TRBD1 (6 bases). The CDR3 runs to 15 residues. Trimming stripped 5 bases from V and 7 bases from J, with 18 bases between. Germline V lookup: CDR1 SGHTA, CDR2 FQGNSA. Here the CDR3 DNA reads TGTGCCAGCAGCCGACGAACAGGGATAATAAATGAGCAGTTCTTC. It specifies CASSRRTGIINEQFF.